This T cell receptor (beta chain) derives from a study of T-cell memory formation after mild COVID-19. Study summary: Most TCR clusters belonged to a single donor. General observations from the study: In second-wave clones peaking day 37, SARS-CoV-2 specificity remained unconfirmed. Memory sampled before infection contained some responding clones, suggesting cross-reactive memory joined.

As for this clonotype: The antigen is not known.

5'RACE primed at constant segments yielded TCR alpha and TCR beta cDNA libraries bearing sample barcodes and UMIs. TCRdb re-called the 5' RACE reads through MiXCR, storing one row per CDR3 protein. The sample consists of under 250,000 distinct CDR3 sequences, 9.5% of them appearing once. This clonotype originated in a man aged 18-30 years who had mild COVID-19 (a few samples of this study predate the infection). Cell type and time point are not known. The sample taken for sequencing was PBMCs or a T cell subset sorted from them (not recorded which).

CDR3 DNA: TGTGCCAGCTCACCAGGGTCGGAAGAGCAGTACTTC. This codes for CASSPGSEEQYF. The V gene is TRBV18, the J gene TRBJ2-7; D is ambiguous. Germline lookup yields CDR1 KGHSH and CDR2 LQKENI. Trimming shortened V by 2 bases and J by 7 bases, and 9 bases separated the two germline ends. This CDR3 contains 12 residues.